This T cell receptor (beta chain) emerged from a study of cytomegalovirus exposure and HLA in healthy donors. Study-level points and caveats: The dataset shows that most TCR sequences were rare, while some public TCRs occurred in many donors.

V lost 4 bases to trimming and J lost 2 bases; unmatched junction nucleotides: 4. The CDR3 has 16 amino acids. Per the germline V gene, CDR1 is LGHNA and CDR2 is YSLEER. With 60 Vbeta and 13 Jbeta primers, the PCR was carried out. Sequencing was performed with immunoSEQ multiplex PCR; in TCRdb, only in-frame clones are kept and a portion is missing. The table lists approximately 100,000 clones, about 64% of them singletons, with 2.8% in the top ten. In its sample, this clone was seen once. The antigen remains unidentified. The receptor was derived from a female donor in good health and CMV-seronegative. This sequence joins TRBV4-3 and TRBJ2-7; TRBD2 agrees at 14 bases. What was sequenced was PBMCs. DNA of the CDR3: TGCGCCAGCAGCCCGGGGACTAGCGGGAGACCCTACGAGCAGTACTTC. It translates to CASSPGTSGRPYEQYF.